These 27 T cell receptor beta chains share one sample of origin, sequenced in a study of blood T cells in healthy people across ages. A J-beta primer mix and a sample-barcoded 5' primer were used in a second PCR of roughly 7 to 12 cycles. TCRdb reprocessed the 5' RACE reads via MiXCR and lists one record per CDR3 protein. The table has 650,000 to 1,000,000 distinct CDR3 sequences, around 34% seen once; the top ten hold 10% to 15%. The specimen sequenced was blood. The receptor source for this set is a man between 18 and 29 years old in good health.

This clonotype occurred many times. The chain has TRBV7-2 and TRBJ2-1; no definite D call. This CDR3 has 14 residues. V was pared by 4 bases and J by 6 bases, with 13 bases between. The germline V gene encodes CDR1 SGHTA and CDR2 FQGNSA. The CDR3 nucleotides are TGTGCCAGCAGCTCCCCCGATCGCGGCAATGAGCAGTTCTTC. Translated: CASSSPDRGNEQFF.

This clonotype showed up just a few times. CDR3 region: CSARSPFTGTPSYEQYF. CDR3 in DNA: TGCAGTGCTAGATCCCCCTTTACAGGTACCCCATCCTACGAGCAGTACTTC. The rearrangement uses TRBV20-1 and TRBJ2-7; TRBD1 is a possible D gene (5 bases). The CDR3 has 17 amino acids. Germline lookup yields CDR1 DFQATT and CDR2 SNEGSKA (reference sequence). Trimming pared 2 bases from V and 1 base from J, leaving 21 bases between.

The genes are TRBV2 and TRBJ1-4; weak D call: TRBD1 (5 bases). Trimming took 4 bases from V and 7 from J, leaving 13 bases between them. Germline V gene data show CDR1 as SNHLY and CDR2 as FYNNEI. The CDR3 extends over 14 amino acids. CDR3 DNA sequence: TGTGCCAGCAGTGGTGGCAGGGAGGGTGAAAAACTGTTTTTT. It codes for CASSGGREGEKLFF.

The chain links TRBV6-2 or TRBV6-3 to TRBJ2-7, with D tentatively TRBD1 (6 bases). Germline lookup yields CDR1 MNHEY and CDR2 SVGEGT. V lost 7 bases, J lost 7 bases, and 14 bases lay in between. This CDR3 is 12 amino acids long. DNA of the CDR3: TGTGCCAGCACCTTTGGGGGCAATGAGCAGTACTTC. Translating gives CASTFGGNEQYF.

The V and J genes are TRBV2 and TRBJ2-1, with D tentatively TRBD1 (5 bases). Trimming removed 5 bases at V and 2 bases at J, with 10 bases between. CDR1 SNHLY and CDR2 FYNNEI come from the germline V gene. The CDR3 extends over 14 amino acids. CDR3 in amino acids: CASSLTDTYNEQFF. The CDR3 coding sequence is TGTGCCAGCAGTCTGACGGACACCTACAATGAGCAGTTCTTC. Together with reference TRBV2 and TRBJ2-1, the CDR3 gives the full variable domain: EPEVTQTPSHQVTQMGQEVILRCVPISNHLYFYWYRQILGQKVEFLVSFYNNEISEKSEIFDDQFSVERPDGSNFTLKIRSTKLEDSAMYFCASSLTDTYNEQFFGPGTRLTVL.

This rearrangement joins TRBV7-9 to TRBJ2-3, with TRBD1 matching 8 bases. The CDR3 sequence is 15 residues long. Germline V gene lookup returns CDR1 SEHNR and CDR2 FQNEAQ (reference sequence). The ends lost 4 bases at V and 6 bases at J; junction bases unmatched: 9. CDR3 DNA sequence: TGTGCCAGCAGCTCCGGACAGGGAGTGTGGGATACGCAGTATTTT. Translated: CASSSGQGVWDTQYF.

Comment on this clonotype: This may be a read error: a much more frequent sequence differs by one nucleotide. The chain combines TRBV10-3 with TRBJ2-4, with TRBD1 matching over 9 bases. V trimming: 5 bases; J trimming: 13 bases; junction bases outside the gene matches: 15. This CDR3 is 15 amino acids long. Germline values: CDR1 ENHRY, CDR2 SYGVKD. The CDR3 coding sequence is TGTGCCATCAGTTGCCCGACGGGACAGGGAGGAGAGCAGTACTTC. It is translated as CAISCPTGQGGEQYF.

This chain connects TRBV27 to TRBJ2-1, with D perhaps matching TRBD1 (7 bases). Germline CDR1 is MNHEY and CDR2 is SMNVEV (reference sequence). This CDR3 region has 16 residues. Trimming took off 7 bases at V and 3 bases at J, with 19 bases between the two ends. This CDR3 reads CASIRGGTAGYNEQFF. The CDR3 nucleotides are TGTGCCAGCATCAGAGGGGGGACAGCTGGCTACAATGAGCAGTTCTTC.

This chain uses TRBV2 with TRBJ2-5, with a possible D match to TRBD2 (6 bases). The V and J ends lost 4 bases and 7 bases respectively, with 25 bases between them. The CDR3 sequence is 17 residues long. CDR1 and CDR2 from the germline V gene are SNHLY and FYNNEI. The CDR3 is CASSGGDTEGRLSTQYF. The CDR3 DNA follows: TGTGCCAGCAGTGGAGGCGATACGGAGGGGCGGCTCTCGACCCAGTACTTC.

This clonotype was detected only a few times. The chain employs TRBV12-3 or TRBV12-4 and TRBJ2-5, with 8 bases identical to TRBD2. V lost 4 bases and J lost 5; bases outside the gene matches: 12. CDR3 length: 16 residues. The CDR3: CASSSSRGGPIETQYF. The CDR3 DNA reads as TGTGCCAGCAGTTCCTCTCGCGGGGGGCCAATTGAGACCCAGTACTTC.

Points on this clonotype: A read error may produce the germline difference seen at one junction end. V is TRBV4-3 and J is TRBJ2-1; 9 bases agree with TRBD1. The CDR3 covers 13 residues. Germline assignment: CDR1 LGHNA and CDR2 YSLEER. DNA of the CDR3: TGCGCCAACAGCCAAGAAAAGGGACAGGGACCGTTCTTC. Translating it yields CANSQEKGQGPFF.

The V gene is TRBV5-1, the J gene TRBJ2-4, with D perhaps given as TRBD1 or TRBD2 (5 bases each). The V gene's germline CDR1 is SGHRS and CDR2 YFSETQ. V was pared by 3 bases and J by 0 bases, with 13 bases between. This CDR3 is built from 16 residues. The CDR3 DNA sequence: TGCGCCAGCAGCTGGGGGATCCAGAGAGCCAAAAACATTCAGTACTTC. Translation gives CASSWGIQRAKNIQYF.

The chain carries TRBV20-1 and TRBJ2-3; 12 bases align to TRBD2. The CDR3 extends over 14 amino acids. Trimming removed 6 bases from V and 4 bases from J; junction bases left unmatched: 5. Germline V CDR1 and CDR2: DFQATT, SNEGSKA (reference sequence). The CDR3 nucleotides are TGCAGTGCCTGGACTAGCGGGGTGTCAGATACGCAGTATTTT. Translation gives CSAWTSGVSDTQYF.

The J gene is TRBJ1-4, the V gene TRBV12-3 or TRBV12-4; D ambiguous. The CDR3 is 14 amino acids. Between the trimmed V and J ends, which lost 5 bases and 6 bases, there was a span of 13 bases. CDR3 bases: TGTGCCAGCAGTAGGGATGGGTGGCATGAAAAACTGTTTTTT. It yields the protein CASSRDGWHEKLFF.

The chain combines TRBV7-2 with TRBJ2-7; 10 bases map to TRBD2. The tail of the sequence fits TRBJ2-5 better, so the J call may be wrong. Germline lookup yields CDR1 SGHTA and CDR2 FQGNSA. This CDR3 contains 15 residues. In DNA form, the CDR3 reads TGTGCCAGCACCCCTAGCGGGAGCCCCGGGGAGACCCAGTACTTC. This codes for CASTPSGSPGETQYF.

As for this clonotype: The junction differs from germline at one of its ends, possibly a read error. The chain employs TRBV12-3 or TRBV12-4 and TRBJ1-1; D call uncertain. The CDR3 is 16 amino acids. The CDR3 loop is CASSLSVRAVGTEAFF. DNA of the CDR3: TGCGCCAGCAGTTTATCGGTTAGGGCCGTGGGGACTGAAGCTTTCTTT.

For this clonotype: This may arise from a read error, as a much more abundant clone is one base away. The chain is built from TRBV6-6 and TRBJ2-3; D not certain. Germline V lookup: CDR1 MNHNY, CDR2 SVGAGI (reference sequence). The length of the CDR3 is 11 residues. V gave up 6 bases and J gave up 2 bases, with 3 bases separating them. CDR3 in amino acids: CASRHTDTQYF. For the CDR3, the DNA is TGTGCCAGCAGGCACACAGATACGCAGTATTTT.

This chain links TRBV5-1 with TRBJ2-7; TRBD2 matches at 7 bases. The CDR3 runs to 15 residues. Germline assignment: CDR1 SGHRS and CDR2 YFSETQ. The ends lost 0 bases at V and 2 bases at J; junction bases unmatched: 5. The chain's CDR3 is CASSLEAGDTYEQYF. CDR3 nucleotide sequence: TGCGCCAGCAGCTTGGAGGCGGGGGATACCTACGAGCAGTACTTC. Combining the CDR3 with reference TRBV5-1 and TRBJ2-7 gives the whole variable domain KAGVTQTPRYLIKTRGQQVTLSCSPISGHRSVSWYQQTPGQGLQFLFEYFSETQRNKGNFPGRFSGRQFSNSRSEMNVSTLELGDSALYLCASSLEAGDTYEQYFGPGTRLTVT.

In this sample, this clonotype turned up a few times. For the CDR3, the DNA is TGCGCCAGCAGCCAAGATGGGGCTAGCGGGGGGCCAAACACCGGGGAGCTGTTTTTT. It yields the protein CASSQDGASGGPNTGELFF. This sequence joins TRBV4-3 and TRBJ2-2; TRBD2 agrees at 11 bases. Germline CDR1 reads LGHNA; CDR2 reads YSLEER. The CDR3 length is 19 residues. J gave up 2 bases and V 0 bases, and 8 bases lay outside the gene matches.

The CDR3 reads CASSHRTGTGSREQFF. CDR3 coding DNA: TGTGCCAGCAGCCATCGCACGGGGACAGGGTCCCGTGAGCAGTTCTTC. The chain couples TRBV14 to TRBJ2-1; 9 nucleotides match TRBD1. Germline-derived CDR1 and CDR2 are SGHDN and FVKESK. V lost 3 bases, J lost 9 bases, and 12 bases stayed unmatched. The CDR3 runs to 16 residues.

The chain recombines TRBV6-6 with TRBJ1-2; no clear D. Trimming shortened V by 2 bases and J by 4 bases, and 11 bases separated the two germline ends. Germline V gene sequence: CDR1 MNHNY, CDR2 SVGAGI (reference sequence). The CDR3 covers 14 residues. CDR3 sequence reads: CASSYSGAGYGYTF. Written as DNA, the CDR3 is TGTGCCAGCAGTTACAGTGGAGCAGGCTATGGCTACACCTTC.

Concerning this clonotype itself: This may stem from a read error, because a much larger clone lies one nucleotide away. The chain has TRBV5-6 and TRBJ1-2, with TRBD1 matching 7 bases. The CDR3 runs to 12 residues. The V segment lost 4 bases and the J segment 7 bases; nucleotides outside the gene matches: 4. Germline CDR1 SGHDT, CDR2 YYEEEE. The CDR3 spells CASSPGTAGYTF. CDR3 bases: TGTGCCAGCAGCCCCGGGACAGCTGGCTACACCTTC.

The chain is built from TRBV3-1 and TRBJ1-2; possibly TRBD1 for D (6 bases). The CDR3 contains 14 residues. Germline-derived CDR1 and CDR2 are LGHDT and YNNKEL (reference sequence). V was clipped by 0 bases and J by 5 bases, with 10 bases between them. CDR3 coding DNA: TGTGCCAGCAGCCAAGATGGACAGTCGTATGGCTACACCTTC. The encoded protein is CASSQDGQSYGYTF.

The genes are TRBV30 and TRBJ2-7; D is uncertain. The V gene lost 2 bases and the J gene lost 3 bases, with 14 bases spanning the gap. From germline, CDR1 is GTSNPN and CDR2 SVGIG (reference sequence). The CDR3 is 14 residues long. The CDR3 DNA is TGTGCCTGGAGTCCAACCCCGACACTCTACGAGCAGTACTTC. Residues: CAWSPTPTLYEQYF. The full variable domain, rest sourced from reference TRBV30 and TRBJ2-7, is SQTIHQWPATLVQPVGSPLSLECTVEGTSNPNLYWYRQAAGRGLQLLFYSVGIGQISSEVPQNLSASRPQDRQFILSSKKLLLSDSGFYLCAWSPTPTLYEQYFGPGTRLTVT.

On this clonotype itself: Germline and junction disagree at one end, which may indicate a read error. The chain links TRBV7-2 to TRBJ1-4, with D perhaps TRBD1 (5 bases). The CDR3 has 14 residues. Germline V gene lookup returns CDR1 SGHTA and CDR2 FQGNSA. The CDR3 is CASGLGATNEKLFF. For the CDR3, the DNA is TGTGCCAGCGGCTTAGGGGCAACTAATGAAAAACTGTTTTTT.

The CDR3 reads CASSFWKGQGSNEKLFF. CDR3 nucleotide sequence: TGTGCCAGCAGTTTTTGGAAAGGACAGGGTTCTAATGAAAAACTGTTTTTT. This chain joins TRBV12-3 or TRBV12-4 and TRBJ1-4; 8 nucleotides line up with TRBD1. With V trimmed by 3 bases and J by 3 bases, 9 bases remained unmatched. This CDR3 spans 17 amino acids.

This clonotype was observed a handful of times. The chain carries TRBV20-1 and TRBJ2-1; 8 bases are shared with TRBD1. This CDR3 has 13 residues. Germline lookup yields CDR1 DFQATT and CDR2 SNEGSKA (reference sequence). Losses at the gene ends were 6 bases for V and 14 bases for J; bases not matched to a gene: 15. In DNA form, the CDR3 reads TGCAGTGCCAGCCGGGACAGGAATAATTGGGAGTTCTTC. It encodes CSASRDRNNWEFF.